This TCR beta chain comes out of a study of T cell changes during pregnancy in multiple sclerosis. TCRdb's table, derived via immunoSEQ multiplex PCR, lists solely in-frame clones and lacks some. This table holds approximately 37,000 clones, 75% to 95% found once. CDR3 length: 14 residues. V lost 5 bases and J 0 bases, leaving 11 bases between the germline ends. The germline V gene encodes CDR1 SGHTA and CDR2 FQGNSA. This receptor was taken from a female donor in good health, enrolled as a control in a pregnancy study. Here the sequenced sample was CD4+ T cells from peripheral blood mononuclear cells, taken in the third trimester of pregnancy. The chain carries TRBV7-2 and TRBJ2-7, with D hard to call. The CDR3 loop reads CASSSAASSYEQYF. The CDR3, as DNA: TGTGCCAGCAGCAGCGCTGCGAGCTCCTACGAGCAGTACTTC.